This section outlines one T cell receptor beta chain sequence together with its context. The donors were all Caucasian adults (living in Nashville, Tennessee). These data originate in a study of shared clonotypes between healthy human individuals. The germline V and J ends were trimmed by 6 bases and 0 bases, with 14 bases remaining between them. Germline assignment: CDR1 MNHNY and CDR2 SVGAGI (reference sequence). This CDR3 contains 16 residues. The method was immunoSEQ multiplex PCR; TCRdb's version includes in-frame clones alone and lacks a portion of them. The table includes more than 2,000,000 clones, around 94% detected once.

The sample was naive CD4+ T cells sorted from blood. Subset of the sample: CD45RA+ positively selected. The sequence was obtained from a man between 18 and 29 years old in good health. The rearrangement uses TRBV6-6 and TRBJ2-2; D call uncertain. This CDR3 reads CASRSRRDANTGELFF. CDR3 nucleotide sequence: TGTGCCAGCAGATCCCGGAGAGACGCGAACACCGGGGAGCTGTTTTTT.